The rows below give T cell receptor beta chains drawn from one sample of a study of T cell repertoires in cytomegalovirus infection. TCRdb independently ran MiXCR on the reads; one entry per CDR3 protein. Counted here are 150,000 or so distinct CDR3 sequences, about 25% occurring once; the ten biggest clones make up 10% to 11%. The sample was PBMCs. Every receptor here comes from a human donor in good health (CMV status not recorded). Some clones in this sample may be carry-over from other donors' samples. CDR3s include the opening cysteine and the closing phenylalanine or tryptophan. A D gene is named only where the DNA matches it firmly. A row's size may be missing; if present it is once, few, many or a size class.

v_call	j_call	d_call	clone_size	cdr3_nt	cdr3_aa
TRBV28	TRBJ2-7	TRBD2	few	TGTGCCAGCAGGGGGACTAGCGGGGGGATGAGCTCCTACGAGCAGTACTTC	CASRGTSGGMSSYEQYF
TRBV7-2	TRBJ2-4	TRBD2	many	TGTGCCAGCAGCTTAGGTAGCGGGAGTGGGTCCAAAAACATTCAGTACTTC	CASSLGSGSGSKNIQYF
TRBV28	TRBJ2-5	TRBD2	many	TGTGCCAGCAGTTCTGAGCGGGGGGGCCGTGAGACCCAGTACTTC	CASSSERGGRETQYF
TRBV28	TRBJ1-4	TRBD1	few	TGTGCCAGCGGGACAGGGGGCCCCCGGACTAATGAAAAACTGTTTTTT	CASGTGGPRTNEKLFF
TRBV7-9	TRBJ2-3	NA	many	TGTGCCAGCAGCTTCGGGTCTGTTGGGGACACAGATACGCAGTATTTT	CASSFGSVGDTDTQYF
TRBV7-2	TRBJ2-2	TRBD2	many	TGTGCCAGCAGCCCAGGGGTGGGGGCTAGCGGGAGCATAACCGGGGAGCTGTTTTTT	CASSPGVGASGSITGELFF
TRBV20-1	TRBJ2-5	TRBD2	NA	TGCAGTGCAATAGCGGGGGGAGTTGGAGAGACCCAGTACTTC	CSAIAGGVGETQYF
TRBV5-5	TRBJ1-1	NA	few	TGTGCCAGCAGCACGGGCCGGGGGAACACTGAAGCTTTCTTT	CASSTGRGNTEAFF
TRBV12-3/TRBV12-4	TRBJ1-2	NA	few	TGTGCCAGCAGTCTACAGGGAATAGACTACACCTTC	CASSLQGIDYTF
TRBV2	TRBJ1-5	TRBD1	NA	TGTGCCAGCAGAGGACAGGGTAGAAAGCCCCAGCATTTT	CASRGQGRKPQHF
TRBV6-2/TRBV6-3	TRBJ2-1	TRBD2	few	TGTGCCAGCAGTGTTCTAGCGGGAGTCACGTACAATGAGCAGTTCTTC	CASSVLAGVTYNEQFF
TRBV28	TRBJ2-2	NA	few	TGTGCCAGCAGTTCCAAACCCGGGGAGCTGTTTTTT	CASSSKPGELFF
TRBV7-4	TRBJ1-4	TRBD1	NA	TGTGCCAGCAGCCGGGACAGCACAGAAAAACTGTTTTTT	CASSRDSTEKLFF
TRBV10-2	TRBJ2-7	NA	NA	TGCGCCAGCAGTGAGTCGACATGGGGCTACGAGCAGTACTTC	CASSESTWGYEQYF
TRBV5-4	TRBJ2-2	NA	many	TGTGCCAGCAGCTCGCCGAGTGGGGAGCTGTTTTTT	CASSSPSGELFF
TRBV28	TRBJ2-3	NA	few	TGTGCCAGCAGTGGGGACGTTGATACGCAGTATTTT	CASSGDVDTQYF
TRBV20-1	TRBJ2-5	TRBD1	few	TGCAGTGCTAGAGATCGGAACAGGGGGCAAGAGACCCAGTACTTC	CSARDRNRGQETQYF
TRBV7-6	TRBJ2-5	TRBD2	NA	TGTGCCAGCAGCTTTAGCGGGAGGGCCCTCGGGGAGACCCAGTACTTC	CASSFSGRALGETQYF
TRBV6-5	TRBJ2-3	NA	few	TGTGCCAGCAGTTACTCGTGGGCGGGTGGCGAGACGAGTACGCAGTATTTT	CASSYSWAGGETSTQYF
TRBV7-9	TRBJ1-1	NA	many	TGTGCCAGCAGATCTGACACCCCTGAAGCTTTCTTT	CASRSDTPEAFF
TRBV19	TRBJ1-2	NA	NA	TGTGCCAGTATTAGGACGGGACGCGCTAACTATGGCTACACCTTC	CASIRTGRANYGYTF
TRBV7-9	TRBJ1-1	NA	many	TGTGCCAGCAGCCTAAGGACGGAGAACACTGAAGCTTTCTTT	CASSLRTENTEAFF
TRBV19	TRBJ2-1	TRBD1	NA	TGTGCCAGTAGTATTACAGGGGAGCAATCCAATGAGCAGTTCTTC	CASSITGEQSNEQFF
TRBV7-8	TRBJ2-3	TRBD2	many	TGTGCCAGCAGCCCGCAGGGGACTAGCGGCACAGATACGCAGTATTTT	CASSPQGTSGTDTQYF
TRBV19	TRBJ2-2	NA	few	TGTGCCAGTAGTCTCCGACAGTACACCGGGGAGCTGTTTTTT	CASSLRQYTGELFF
TRBV6-5	TRBJ1-1	NA	few	TGTGCCAGCAGTTCCAGGACAGAAGCTTTCTTT	CASSSRTEAFF
TRBV7-2	TRBJ1-2	NA	many	TGTGCCAGCAGCTTAGTATGGACAGTCTATGGCTACACCTTC	CASSLVWTVYGYTF
TRBV28	TRBJ2-7	NA	many	TGTGCCAGCAGTTTTGCAGACTACGAGCAGTACTTC	CASSFADYEQYF